Sequencing of this T cell receptor beta chain was carried out in a study of blood T cell repertoires in COVID-19. As for the study in general: Nucleic acid was either cDNA or gDNA, and it came from T cells, B-cell-depleted T cells, or PBMCs.

Data came from immunoSEQ multiplex PCR; TCRdb stores just in-frame clones and leaves some out. The sample has about 200,000 clones; approximately 80% are singletons. Everyone who took part was roughly 18 to 89 years old, and they came from about two dozen US areas. The sequence came from a woman in her 40s with acute COVID-19. Sequenced input: PBMCs or T cells enriched from blood (not recorded which).

The CDR3 bases are TGTGCCAGCAGTGAGCGGCTTAACTATGGCTACACCTTC. This translates into CASSERLNYGYTF. The genes are TRBV2 and TRBJ1-2; D is uncertain. Germline CDR1 SNHLY, CDR2 FYNNEI. Trimming took off 3 bases at V and 1 base at J, with 6 bases between the two ends. The CDR3 totals 13 residues.